These T cell receptor beta chains were read from a single sample in a study of blood T cells in healthy people across ages. TCRdb analysed the 5' RACE reads with MiXCR anew, one entry per CDR3 protein. This sample yields hundreds of thousands of distinct CDR3 sequences, of which 45% to 55% are seen a single time; under 30% belongs to the top ten. The sample comprised blood. These receptors were taken from a man older than 75 in good health. CDR3s include the opening cysteine and the closing phenylalanine or tryptophan. Each record gives: J gene, clone size, V gene, D gene, CDR3 DNA, CDR3 protein. The D gene is left open where the match is weak. A row's size may be missing; if present it is once, few, many or a size class.

>TRBJ1-1|once|TRBV7-2|NA
TGTGCCAGCAGCTTAGTACGGCAAGCTTTCTTT
CASSLVRQAFF
>TRBJ2-7|NA|TRBV7-9|TRBD2
TGTGCCAGCAGCCTTAGCGGGGGCTTCCTCGAGGTGCGCGAGCAGTACTTC
CASSLSGGFLEVREQYF
>TRBJ2-1|NA|TRBV20-1|TRBD2
TGCAGTGCAGCCCTAGCGGGAGGCAACAATGAGCAGTTCTTC
CSAALAGGNNEQFF
>TRBJ2-2|NA|TRBV29-1|TRBD1
TGCAGCGTCGGGGACAGGGTGAACACCGGGGAGCTGTTTTTT
CSVGDRVNTGELFF
>TRBJ2-7|few|TRBV20-1|TRBD2
TGCAGTGCTAGAAAGCGGGGGACCTCCTACGAGCAGTACTTC
CSARKRGTSYEQYF
>TRBJ2-5|once|TRBV6-5|TRBD2
TGTGCCAGCAGTTCAGGGACTAGCGGGGGGTACAATGAGCAGTACTTC
CASSSGTSGGYNEQYF
>TRBJ2-5|NA|TRBV4-2|TRBD1
TGTGCCAGCACCCAGGCTATGGGACAGCAAGAGACCCAGTACTTC
CASTQAMGQQETQYF
>TRBJ2-7|NA|TRBV7-2|NA
TGTGCCAGCAGCTTTGGCAGTCCCCTCGAGCAGTACTTC
CASSFGSPLEQYF
>TRBJ1-5|NA|TRBV20-1|NA
TGCAGTGCTAAAGGACCTGTCTGGGGACCCCAGCATTTT
CSAKGPVWGPQHF
>TRBJ1-5|NA|TRBV29-1|NA
TGCAGCGTTGAAGATCAAAGGGACAATCAGCCCCAGCATTTT
CSVEDQRDNQPQHF
>TRBJ1-5|many|TRBV6-6|NA
TGTGCCAGCAGCCCGGGGGGGGGGAGCAATCAGCCCCAGCATTTT
CASSPGGGSNQPQHF
>TRBJ2-5|NA|TRBV5-4|TRBD2
TGTGCCAGCAGCTTGGGCCTAGCGGGAGGGAAGACCCAGTACTTC
CASSLGLAGGKTQYF
>TRBJ1-2|once|TRBV5-8|NA
TGTGCCAGCAGCACGGCGGGGGGCGTCCCTTATGGCTACACCTTC
CASSTAGGVPYGYTF
>TRBJ2-1|once|TRBV30|NA
TGTGCCTGGACAGTTTACAATGAGCAGTTCTTC
CAWTVYNEQFF
>TRBJ2-1|many|TRBV6-5|NA
TGTGCCAGCAGATCACAGGGCTACAATGAGCAGTTCTTC
CASRSQGYNEQFF
>TRBJ1-4|NA|TRBV20-1|TRBD1
TGCAGTGCTAGAGACGAGGGGGCGAATGAAAAACTGTTTTTT
CSARDEGANEKLFF
>TRBJ1-5|NA|TRBV20-1|TRBD1
TGCAGTGCCCGACAGGGCCTTAATCAGCCCCAGCATTTT
CSARQGLNQPQHF
>TRBJ1-4|few|TRBV4-1|NA
TGCGCCAGCAGCCAACCTGCGAGATCAACTAATGAAAAACTGTTTTTT
CASSQPARSTNEKLFF
>TRBJ2-7|few|TRBV10-3|TRBD1
TGTGCCATCAGTGACGGTTCCGGACAGGGTTACGAGCAGTACTTC
CAISDGSGQGYEQYF
>TRBJ2-1|NA|TRBV3-1|TRBD2
TGTGCCAGCAGCCCACGAGGGACTAGCCCTGGGGAGCAGTTCTTC
CASSPRGTSPGEQFF
>TRBJ1-4|many|TRBV6-1|TRBD1
TGTGCCAGCAGTGCGGGACAGGGGATAGTGGCAACTAATGAAAAACTGTTTTTT
CASSAGQGIVATNEKLFF
>TRBJ1-2|NA|TRBV7-9|NA
TGTGCCAGCAGCTTAGGGGCAGGAGACGGCTATGGCTACACCTTC
CASSLGAGDGYGYTF
>TRBJ1-1|NA|TRBV4-1|NA
TGCGCCAGCAGCCACCTCAGGTTGACTATGAACACTGAAGCTTTCTTT
CASSHLRLTMNTEAFF
>TRBJ2-3|few|TRBV5-1|TRBD2
TGCGCCAGCAGCCCTTCGACTAGCGGGACTAGCACAGATACGCAGTATTTT
CASSPSTSGTSTDTQYF
>TRBJ2-7|NA|TRBV5-1|TRBD1
TGCGCCAACAGCCCGGGACAGGGGATCGAGCAGTACTTC
CANSPGQGIEQYF
>TRBJ2-7|NA|TRBV12-3/TRBV12-4|NA
TGTGCCAGCAGTTTAATGGTACTAAGCTCCTACGAGCAGTACTTC
CASSLMVLSSYEQYF
>TRBJ2-7|few|TRBV4-3|NA
TGCGCCAGCAGCCAAGAGGGGGGAAAAACCTACGAGCAGTACTTC
CASSQEGGKTYEQYF
>TRBJ1-2|few|TRBV6-5|TRBD1
TGTGCCAGCACCAACAGGGGCGCGAGGGGCTACACCTTC
CASTNRGARGYTF